A single sample is the source of the 31 T cell receptor beta chains below, sequenced in a study of blood T cell repertoires in COVID-19. The repertoire was sequenced with immunoSEQ multiplex PCR; TCRdb's copy has only in-frame clones and lacks some. This sample has fewer than 120,000 clones; 87% occur once, and the top ten carry 4% to 5%. Sequencing used peripheral blood. The receptors shown here come from a human donor in a cohort sampled during active COVID-19.

Only a few counts were recorded for this clone. The chain recombines TRBV28 with TRBJ2-1; 7 bases fit TRBD2. CDR3 length: 15 amino acids. The germline CDR1 and CDR2 sequences are MDHEN and SYDVKM. V lost 7 bases to trimming and J lost 2 bases; unmatched junction nucleotides: 8. CDR3 bases: TGTGCCAGCAAATTAGAGCGGGGAGCCTACAATGAGCAGTTCTTC. Translating gives CASKLERGAYNEQFF.

The V and J genes are TRBV5-5 and TRBJ1-2; 7 bases match TRBD1. Germline CDR1 reads SGHKS; CDR2 reads YYEKEE (reference sequence). The V and J ends lost 2 bases and 8 bases, in that order; junction bases with no gene match: 6. There are 13 residues in the CDR3. CDR3 region: CASSLLGQRGYTF. The CDR3 DNA follows: TGTGCCAGCAGCTTATTGGGACAGCGAGGCTACACCTTC.

In its sample, this clone was seen a few times. The chain links TRBV29-1 to TRBJ1-4; the D gene is possibly TRBD1 (5 bases). This CDR3 has 13 residues. Trimming removed 2 bases at V and 4 bases at J, with 8 bases between. Germline V gene lookup returns CDR1 SQVTM and CDR2 ANQGSEA. For the CDR3, the DNA is TGCAGCGTTGAATCAGGACATAATGAAAAACTGTTTTTT. It specifies CSVESGHNEKLFF. The full variable domain, rest sourced from reference TRBV29-1 and TRBJ1-4, is SAVISQKPSRDICQRGTSLTIQCQVDSQVTMMFWYRQQPGQSLTLIATANQGSEATYESGFVIDKFPISRPNLTFSTLTVSNMSPEDSSIYLCSVESGHNEKLFFGSGTQLSVL.

The sample holds many counts of this clone. The chain couples TRBV19 to TRBJ1-2, with 7 nucleotides matching TRBD1. The trim removed 5 bases at V and 4 bases at J, leaving 7 bases unmatched. Germline assignment: CDR1 LNHDA and CDR2 SQIVND (reference sequence). CDR3 size: 14 residues. The CDR3 protein is CASSPGTDGYGYTF. The CDR3 DNA follows: TGTGCCAGTAGTCCAGGGACAGACGGCTATGGCTACACCTTC.

A single count supports this clone. This sequence joins TRBV7-3 and TRBJ2-1; D may be TRBD2 (6 bases). This CDR3 comprises 14 residues. Trimming cost V 2 bases and J 6 bases, with 11 bases left between them. CDR1 SGHTA and CDR2 FQGTGA come from the germline V gene. The CDR3 protein is CASSLLGGGNEQFF. The CDR3 DNA is TGTGCCAGCAGCTTACTTGGGGGAGGCAATGAGCAGTTCTTC.

This clone has ten or more counts. V and J are TRBV10-3 and TRBJ2-1, with D possibly matching TRBD1 (5 bases). Germline V gene lookup returns CDR1 ENHRY and CDR2 SYGVKD. There are 14 residues in the CDR3. Trimming shortened V by 5 bases and J by 8 bases, and 16 bases separated the two germline ends. The CDR3 loop reads CAISFGQGEDEQFF. CDR3 DNA sequence: TGTGCCATCAGTTTCGGGCAGGGCGAGGATGAGCAGTTCTTC.

This sequence joins TRBV7-6 and TRBJ1-2; 9 bases fit TRBD1. V lost 3 bases and J lost 3; bases outside the gene matches: 5. Germline V CDR1 and CDR2: SGHVS, FNYEAQ. The CDR3 spans 15 residues. The CDR3 region is CASSFGQGIDYGYTF. CDR3 DNA: TGTGCCAGCAGCTTCGGACAGGGGATTGACTATGGCTACACCTTC.

This sequence joins TRBV9 and TRBJ2-1; the match to TRBD2 covers 8 bases. Germline CDR1 reads SGDLS; CDR2 reads YYNGEE. The junction had 5 bases not matched to a gene; V was cut back by 3 bases and J by 3 bases. This CDR3 is built from 15 residues. CDR3 region: CASSGERERYNEQFF. DNA for the CDR3: TGTGCCAGCAGCGGAGAGCGGGAGCGCTACAATGAGCAGTTCTTC. The full variable domain, in which reference TRBV9 and TRBJ2-1 provide the parts outside the CDR3, is DSGVTQTPKHLITATGQRVTLRCSPRSGDLSVYWYQQSLDQGLQFLIQYYNGEERAKGNILERFSAQQFPDLHSELNLSSLELGDSALYFCASSGERERYNEQFFGPGTRLTVL.

CDR3 nucleotides: TGTGCCAGCAGTCGACTAGCGGGATGGACCTACGAGCAGTACTTC. It translates to CASSRLAGWTYEQYF. V gene TRBV9 combines with J gene TRBJ2-7; 11 bases are a match to TRBD2. With V trimmed by 5 bases and J by 2 bases, 6 bases remained unmatched. The CDR3 consists of 15 residues. In germline, CDR1 is SGDLS, CDR2 YYNGEE.

This clone has only a few counts. The chain couples TRBV30 to TRBJ1-1; TRBD1 might be the D (5 bases). The CDR3 consists of 13 residues. Germline V gene data show CDR1 as GTSNPN and CDR2 as SVGIG (reference sequence). The V gene lost 7 bases and the J gene lost 0 bases, with 12 bases spanning the gap. The CDR3 spells CAYDRNMNTEAFF. DNA of the CDR3: TGTGCCTACGACAGAAACATGAACACTGAAGCTTTCTTT.

The genes are TRBV6-5 and TRBJ2-7; D possibly corresponds to TRBD2 (5 bases). The germline CDR1 and CDR2 sequences are MNHEY and SVGAGI. This CDR3 has 15 amino acids. Between the trimmed V and J ends, which lost 2 bases and 1 base, there was a span of 12 bases. As DNA, the CDR3 is TGTGCCAGCAGTTACAATTCCGGGATGTCCTACGAGCAGTACTTC. Residues: CASSYNSGMSYEQYF.

The CDR3 coding sequence is TGTGCCAGCAGTTACTCCCTCGCCCCCCAAGAGACAGGGACGAGGACAGATACGCAGTATTTT. Protein product: CASSYSLAPQETGTRTDTQYF. V usage is TRBV6-2 or TRBV6-3 and J usage is TRBJ2-3, with TRBD1 identical over 7 bases. The CDR3 is made up of 21 amino acids. Germline CDR1 reads MNHEY; CDR2 reads SVGEGT. J gave up 3 bases and V 0 bases, and 21 bases lay outside the gene matches.

This rearrangement joins TRBV10-3 to TRBJ1-4; D not certain. Germline V gene sequence: CDR1 ENHRY, CDR2 SYGVKD. Trimming cost V 2 bases and J 8 bases, with 6 bases left between them. The CDR3 runs 12 residues. The CDR3 DNA follows: TGTGCCATCAGTGAGCAGCGGGAAAAACTGTTTTTT. Encoded protein: CAISEQREKLFF.

The chain is built from TRBV6-4 and TRBJ2-3, with 7 positions matching TRBD2. The V segment lost 2 bases and the J segment 1 base; nucleotides outside the gene matches: 0. Germline V lookup: CDR1 MRHNA, CDR2 SNTAGT. The CDR3 sequence is 14 residues long. As DNA, the CDR3 is TGTGCCAGCAGTGACACTAGCGGCACAGATACGCAGTATTTT. The encoded protein is CASSDTSGTDTQYF.

The sample holds one count of this clone. The chain has TRBV19 and TRBJ2-3; tentative D call: TRBD2 (5 bases). The CDR3 length is 19 residues. V was clipped by 2 bases and J by 0 bases, with 21 bases between them. Per germline, CDR1 LNHDA and CDR2 SQIVND (reference sequence). CDR3 protein: CASSIRVIRAASSTDTQYF. The CDR3 region has the DNA TGTGCCAGTAGTATAAGGGTAATAAGAGCGGCCTCTAGCACAGATACGCAGTATTTT.

The chain links TRBV6-5 to TRBJ2-7; 8 bases are shared with TRBD1. Germline V lookup: CDR1 MNHEY, CDR2 SVGAGI. The junction had 8 bases not matched to a gene; V was cut back by 7 bases and J by 0 bases. This CDR3 has 15 residues. For the CDR3, the DNA is TGTGCCAGCAACTCCCGCGACAGGGGCTCCTACGAGCAGTACTTC. This codes for CASNSRDRGSYEQYF.

The chain uses TRBV7-2 and TRBJ1-4, with D possibly TRBD1 on 5 matching bases. V gave up 4 bases and J gave up 5 bases, with 11 bases separating them. This CDR3 comprises 14 residues. Germline CDR1 is SGHTA and CDR2 is FQGNSA. CDR3 in DNA: TGTGCCAGCAGCTCTGACAGACTCAATGAAAAACTGTTTTTT. Amino acid sequence: CASSSDRLNEKLFF. Variable domain in full (rest from reference TRBV7-2 and TRBJ1-4): GAGVSQSPSNKVTEKGKDVELRCDPISGHTALYWYRQSLGQGLEFLIYFQGNSAPDKSGLPSDRFSAERTGGSVSTLTIQRTQQEDSAVYLCASSSDRLNEKLFFGSGTQLSVL.

The chain combines TRBV9 with TRBJ2-7; 8 bases are a match to TRBD1. Trimming at V came to 3 bases and at J to 1 base, leaving 12 bases not matched to a gene. The length of the CDR3 is 17 residues. The germline V gene encodes CDR1 SGDLS and CDR2 YYNGEE. The chain's CDR3 is CASSAGPGQGYSYEQYF. CDR3 nucleotide sequence: TGTGCCAGCAGCGCCGGGCCCGGACAGGGCTATTCCTACGAGCAGTACTTC.

The CDR3 protein is CASTQGRAETQYF. The CDR3 bases are TGTGCCAGCACCCAGGGAAGGGCAGAGACCCAGTACTTC. The genes are TRBV28 and TRBJ2-5; perhaps TRBD1 as D (5 bases). Germline loops: CDR1 MDHEN, CDR2 SYDVKM. This CDR3 region has 13 residues. Trimming cost V 7 bases and J 4 bases, with 13 bases left between them.

The chain uses TRBV28 and TRBJ1-6; D is unresolved. The germline V and J ends were trimmed by 7 bases and 4 bases, with 11 bases remaining between them. CDR3 length: 14 residues. Germline-derived CDR1 and CDR2 are MDHEN and SYDVKM. CDR3 loop: CASNLPGYNSPLHF. CDR3 coding DNA: TGTGCCAGCAACCTGCCGGGGTATAATTCACCCCTCCACTTT.

This chain uses TRBV11-2 with TRBJ1-3, with D uncertain. Germline V gives CDR1 SGHAT, CDR2 FQNNGV. V gave up 6 bases and J gave up 0 bases, with 15 bases separating them. This CDR3 is built from 16 residues. The CDR3 sequence: CASRGMSGSSGNTIYF. The CDR3 DNA follows: TGTGCCAGCAGGGGTATGTCGGGGTCCTCTGGAAACACCATATATTTT.

This sequence joins TRBV5-4 and TRBJ2-7; tentative D call: TRBD1 (5 bases). The V end was cut by 0 bases, the J end by 2 bases, with 9 bases between. The germline gives CDR1 SGHNT, CDR2 YYREEE (reference sequence). The CDR3 is 14 residues long. The CDR3 here is CASSLEATAYEQYF. The CDR3 nucleotides read TGTGCCAGCAGCTTGGAGGCGACAGCCTACGAGCAGTACTTC. The full variable domain, rest sourced from reference TRBV5-4 and TRBJ2-7, is ETGVTQSPTHLIKTRGQQVTLRCSSQSGHNTVSWYQQALGQGPQFIFQYYREEENGRGNFPPRFSGLQFPNYSSELNVNALELDDSALYLCASSLEATAYEQYFGPGTRLTVT.

This chain links TRBV27 with TRBJ2-1; D remains unclear. Germline V gene lookup returns CDR1 MNHEY and CDR2 SMNVEV (reference sequence). This CDR3 comprises 13 residues. Trimming removed 3 bases at V and 5 bases at J, with 8 bases between. The CDR3 reads CASSFRSNNEQFF. CDR3 nucleotides: TGTGCCAGCAGTTTCCGGTCGAACAATGAGCAGTTCTTC.

This clone has just one count. The chain has TRBV29-1 and TRBJ1-1; the match to TRBD1 covers 8 bases. This CDR3 has 14 amino acids. Germline V gene sequence: CDR1 SQVTM, CDR2 ANQGSEA. After removal of 0 bases from V and 3 bases from J, the junction contained 3 bases not matched to a gene. CDR3 amino acids: CSVEEDRVYTEAFF. CDR3 coding DNA: TGCAGCGTTGAAGAGGACAGGGTTTACACTGAAGCTTTCTTT. Complete variable domain (other parts from reference TRBV29-1 and TRBJ1-1): SAVISQKPSRDICQRGTSLTIQCQVDSQVTMMFWYRQQPGQSLTLIATANQGSEATYESGFVIDKFPISRPNLTFSTLTVSNMSPEDSSIYLCSVEEDRVYTEAFFGQGTRLTVV.

This clone was seen once. The chain carries TRBV20-1 and TRBJ2-7; no reliable D call. CDR1 is DFQATT and CDR2 is SNEGSKA in the germline V gene (reference sequence). Trimming stripped 3 bases from V and 4 bases from J, with 7 bases between. This CDR3 contains 11 residues. This CDR3 is CSASMRYEQYF. The CDR3 DNA follows: TGCAGTGCTAGCATGAGGTACGAGCAGTACTTC.

The J gene is TRBJ1-1, the V gene TRBV4-2, with D possibly being TRBD1 (5 bases). CDR1 is LGHNA and CDR2 is YNFKEQ in the germline V gene. V was clipped by 3 bases and J by 3 bases, with 17 bases between them. The CDR3 totals 16 residues. As DNA, the CDR3 is TGTGCCAGCAGCCAGGAGTACAGGCAGCGGGACACTGAAGCTTTCTTT. It yields the protein CASSQEYRQRDTEAFF.

The CDR3 nucleotides read TGCGCCAGCAGCCCCAGGGGGACCGGAAACACCATATATTTT. It translates to CASSPRGTGNTIYF. V gene TRBV5-1 combines with J gene TRBJ1-3; 7 bases are shared with TRBD1. The CDR3 spans 14 residues. Germline CDR1 is SGHRS and CDR2 is YFSETQ. V lost 4 bases and J lost 4; bases outside the gene matches: 5.

This clone has only one observation. V gene TRBV24-1 combines with J gene TRBJ2-1, with 8 bases lining up with TRBD2. This CDR3 is 14 amino acids long. Per the germline V gene, CDR1 is KGHDR and CDR2 is SFDVKD. Losses at the gene ends were 4 bases for V and 6 bases for J; bases not matched to a gene: 4. The CDR3 DNA reads TGTGCCACCAGTGAACGGGGGGGAACCAATGAGCAGTTCTTC. It codes for CATSERGGTNEQFF.

This chain connects TRBV28 to TRBJ1-5; 9 bases line up with TRBD1. This CDR3 contains 19 residues. Germline CDR1 MDHEN, CDR2 SYDVKM. Trimming at V came to 1 base and at J to 6 bases, leaving 16 bases not matched to a gene. The DNA for the CDR3 is TGTGCCAGCAGTTTATCCCTACTATTAAGGACAGGGGCGCGTCAGCCCCAGCATTTT. As protein: CASSLSLLLRTGARQPQHF.

V and J are TRBV7-9 and TRBJ2-7; D is possibly TRBD1 (6 bases). The CDR3 has 14 amino acids. V lost 6 bases and J lost 4, with 16 bases in between. Germline values: CDR1 SEHNR, CDR2 FQNEAQ (reference sequence). CDR3 bases: TGTGCCAGCAGTCTCACAGGGCGGGCATACGAGCAGTACTTC. This sequence encodes CASSLTGRAYEQYF.

CDR3 sequence reads: CASSFFGETQYF. CDR3 nucleotides: TGTGCCAGCAGCTTTTTCGGGGAGACCCAGTACTTC. The rearrangement joins TRBV5-5 to TRBJ2-5; D call uncertain. The germline V gene encodes CDR1 SGHKS and CDR2 YYEKEE (reference sequence). V lost 2 bases to trimming and J lost 5 bases, with 7 bases between them. The CDR3 covers 12 residues.